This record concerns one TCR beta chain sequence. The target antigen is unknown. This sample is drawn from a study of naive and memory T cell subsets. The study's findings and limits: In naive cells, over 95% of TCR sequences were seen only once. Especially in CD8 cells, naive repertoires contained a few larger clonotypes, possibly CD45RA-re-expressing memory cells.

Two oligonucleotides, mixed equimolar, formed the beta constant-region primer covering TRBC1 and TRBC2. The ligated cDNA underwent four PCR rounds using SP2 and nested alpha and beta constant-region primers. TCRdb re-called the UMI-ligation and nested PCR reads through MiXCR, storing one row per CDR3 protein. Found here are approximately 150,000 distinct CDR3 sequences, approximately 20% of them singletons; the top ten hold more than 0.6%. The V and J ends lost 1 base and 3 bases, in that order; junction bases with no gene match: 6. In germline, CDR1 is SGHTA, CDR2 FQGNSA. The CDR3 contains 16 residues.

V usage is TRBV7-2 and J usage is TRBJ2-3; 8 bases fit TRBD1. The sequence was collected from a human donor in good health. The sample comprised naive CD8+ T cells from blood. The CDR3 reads CASSLETGVGTDTQYF. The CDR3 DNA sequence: TGTGCCAGCAGCTTAGAGACAGGGGTAGGGACAGATACGCAGTATTTT.